A single sample is the source of the 7 T cell receptor beta chains below, sequenced in a study of T cell repertoires in cytomegalovirus infection. TCRdb reprocessed the reads via MiXCR and lists one record per CDR3 protein. The sample consists of around 120,000 distinct CDR3 sequences, 8% to 9% of them appearing once. Source material: PBMCs. The receptors shown here come from a human donor in good health (CMV status not recorded). Some clones in this sample may be carry-over from other donors' samples.

This clonotype was detected many times. This rearrangement joins TRBV28 to TRBJ1-6, with D hard to call. Trimming left V 6 bases short and J 7 bases short, with 7 bases between. Germline assignment: CDR1 MDHEN and CDR2 SYDVKM. CDR3 length: 12 amino acids. The CDR3 DNA reads as TGTGCCAGCAGGGGTGGGAATTCACCCCTCCACTTT. Protein sequence: CASRGGNSPLHF. The whole variable domain, filled in from reference TRBV28 and TRBJ1-6, reads DVKVTQSSRYLVKRTGEKVFLECVQDMDHENMFWYRQDPGLGLRLIYFSYDVKMKEKGDIPEGYSVSREKKERFSLILESASTNQTSMYLCASRGGNSPLHFGNGTRLTVT.

This clonotype was detected ten times or more. V gene TRBV7-2 combines with J gene TRBJ2-7, with 8 bases that match TRBD2. After removal of 4 bases from V and 2 bases from J, the junction contained 13 bases not matched to a gene. CDR1 SGHTA and CDR2 FQGNSA come from the germline V gene. This CDR3 contains 17 residues. The CDR3 region is CASSSRGVGTSPYEQYF. Written as DNA, the CDR3 is TGTGCCAGCAGCTCAAGGGGGGTGGGGACTAGTCCCTACGAGCAGTACTTC.

This clonotype was picked up a small number of times. V gene TRBV20-1 combines with J gene TRBJ1-1; TRBD1 agrees at 9 bases. The V segment lost 2 bases and the J segment 8 bases; nucleotides outside the gene matches: 3. This CDR3 region has 12 residues. The V gene's germline CDR1 is DFQATT and CDR2 SNEGSKA (reference sequence). DNA for the CDR3: TGCAGTGCTAGAATTGACAGGGGGGAAGCTTTCTTT. Residues: CSARIDRGEAFF.

This clonotype was picked up many times. The chain has TRBV7-2 and TRBJ2-7; D gene uncertain. The V end lost 6 bases, the J end lost 6 bases, and 15 bases lay between the germline ends. Per the germline V gene, CDR1 is SGHTA and CDR2 is FQGNSA. The CDR3 spans 13 residues. As DNA, the CDR3 is TGTGCCAGCAGATCCACCCGAGCACTCGAGCAGTACTTC. Translated: CASRSTRALEQYF.

This clonotype came up many times. The CDR3 DNA sequence: TGTGCCAGCAGCCACCCCCAGAGCTCCTATAATTCACCCCTCCACTTT. Protein product: CASSHPQSSYNSPLHF. The chain carries TRBV7-2 and TRBJ1-6; D unresolved. This CDR3 is 16 amino acids long. From germline, CDR1 is SGHTA and CDR2 FQGNSA. Trimming shortened V by 5 bases and J by 0 bases, and 11 bases separated the two germline ends.

This clonotype came up many times. The V and J genes are TRBV12-3 or TRBV12-4 and TRBJ1-2; tentatively, D is TRBD1 (5 bases). This CDR3 is built from 13 residues. V shed 8 bases and J shed 7 bases, with 17 bases lying between them. CDR3 residues: CASRRGLVGGYTF. The CDR3 nucleotides read TGTGCCAGCCGGAGGGGCCTAGTGGGTGGCTACACCTTC.

This clonotype occurred a few times. This rearrangement joins TRBV5-1 to TRBJ2-7; a weak D match, TRBD1 (7 bases). Germline assignment: CDR1 SGHRS and CDR2 YFSETQ. V shed 0 bases and J shed 5 bases, with 15 bases lying between them. There are 15 residues in the CDR3. The CDR3 bases are TGCGCCAGCAGCTTGGCAGGGGGGCCCATCGACGAGCAGTACTTC. This gives the protein CASSLAGGPIDEQYF.